This record concerns one T cell receptor beta chain sequence. The data stem from a study of CD8 T cells in Susac syndrome. Sequencing targeted TCR beta in T cells from blood (CD8+ and CD4+). This CDR3 spans 15 amino acids. The V and J ends lost 4 bases and 3 bases respectively, with 13 bases between them. An amount of RNA that ranged from roughly 0.5 to 1 ug was reverse transcribed with random hexamers. A multiplex approach, immunoSEQ multiplex PCR, amplified TCR beta CDR3 across 54 Vbeta and 13 Jbeta. TCRdb itself ran the immunoSEQ multiplex PCR reads through MiXCR, one entry per CDR3 protein. The repertoire holds about 85,000 distinct CDR3 sequences, with about 94% as singletons.

Sequencing used CD8+ T cells from PBMCs. The chain couples TRBV12-3 or TRBV12-4 to TRBJ1-5; D remains unclear. The TCR sequence derives from a human donor in good health. CDR3 residues: CASSWSAPLNQPQHF. CDR3 sequence (DNA): TGTGCCAGCAGTTGGTCGGCTCCTCTCAATCAGCCCCAGCATTTT.